The entry below gives a single TCR beta chain sequence along with its context. A single count supports this clone. Its cognate antigen has yet to be identified. The sample holds no much larger clone one base away, and base qualities are not on file. The data stem from a study of blood T cell repertoires in COVID-19 (dated by TCRdb to 2018 to 2020). Some background on the complete study: Samples from collaborators originated in the United States, Italy and Spain and spanned both the acute and convalescent phases of COVID-19. The prospective study material was composed of cDNA or gDNA derived from T cells, B-cell-depleted T cells, or PBMCs. Deeply sampled blood TCRbeta repertoires from subjects exposed to, actively infected with, or recovered from COVID-19 were included in the dataset. The repertoires were released in a freely available public database meant as a resource for research on the immune response to SARS-CoV-2. Samples were obtained from the ongoing ImmuneRACE study (first 160 participants) and from 1,254 subjects provided by 6 global collaborators. The sample metadata nearly always contained a de-identified subject ID, COVID-19 status, age in years and sex. HLA class I and class II types, where available, came from metadata supplied by the sample provider rather than from assay-based typing. What the research found in general, with its limitations: Clinical and demographic metadata were provided uncurated, with the amount varying by source and participant.

TCRbeta CDR3 regions were amplified from genomic DNA using the immunoSEQ Assay, a bias-controlled multiplex PCR. Turning to the authors' computational methods: Within the assay, amplification of reference gene primers was used to estimate how many nucleated cells each sample contained. To quantify the absolute abundance of each unique TCRbeta CDR3 rearrangement, sequence reads were collapsed and filtered. Productive Simpson clonality was computed per sample as the square root of Simpson's diversity index over productive rearrangements. TCRdb took this table from immuneACCESS and kept in-frame rearrangements with V and J called. Such tables lack part of the clones; where checked against another copy, unresolved V genes explain under half of the gap, and the rest is unexplained. V, J and clone size derive from that table, while D and trimming were established from the DNA sequence. Present in this sample are 240,000 or so clones, about 90% of which were seen just once. The ten largest clones take up approximately 6.2% of the sample.

Collaborating institutions collected whole blood in K2EDTA tubes following their own protocols. For TCRbeta analysis, collaborators shipped samples as frozen whole blood, isolated PBMCs, or DNA extracted from either of those sample types. The CDR3 contains 15 residues, cysteine and phenylalanine counted. CDR3 DNA only is kept here, 45 bases in frame from base 1. CDR1 and CDR2 (SGHTA, FQGTGA) derive from the germline V gene. At the junction V is shortened by 4 bases and J by 1 base, with 13 bases in between. The sequence links TRBV7-3 to TRBJ1-2; a confident D gene designation cannot be given. The sequenced sample was peripheral blood. The TCR comes from a man aged 60 to 69 with acute or convalescent COVID-19. The nucleotides are TGTGCCAGCAGCTCTCCTGACATGATTAACTATGGCTACACCTTC. Translated, it reads CASSSPDMINYGYTF.